This TCR beta chain was observed in a study of T cell responses to AZD1222 COVID-19 vaccine. Overall study: Whether given at about 4 or about 12 weeks, second doses were pooled. Study findings and constraints: Sampling that yielded the repertoires occurred only after the peak T cell response. After two AZD1222 doses, spike-specific TCR breadth and depth rose versus day 0. Reportedly, nearly half of unique spike TCRs recognized epitopes outside B.1.351/B.1.1.7 mutations.

There are 15 residues in the CDR3. The germline CDR1 and CDR2 sequences are MNHEY and SVGAGI. Trimming removed 3 bases at V and 2 bases at J, with 14 bases between. With regard to this clone: Its antigen is undetermined.

Data came from immunoSEQ multiplex PCR; TCRdb stores just in-frame clones and leaves some out. The table lists about 110,000 clones, around 88% of them singletons. This receptor was obtained from an adult in good health. Source: peripheral blood, taken on day 0 of AZD1222 vaccination. This chain uses TRBV6-5 with TRBJ2-7, with a possible D match to TRBD1 (6 bases). CDR3 sequence reads: CASSYDGTSTYEQYF. In DNA form, the CDR3 reads TGTGCCAGCAGTTATGATGGGACATCCACCTACGAGCAGTACTTC.